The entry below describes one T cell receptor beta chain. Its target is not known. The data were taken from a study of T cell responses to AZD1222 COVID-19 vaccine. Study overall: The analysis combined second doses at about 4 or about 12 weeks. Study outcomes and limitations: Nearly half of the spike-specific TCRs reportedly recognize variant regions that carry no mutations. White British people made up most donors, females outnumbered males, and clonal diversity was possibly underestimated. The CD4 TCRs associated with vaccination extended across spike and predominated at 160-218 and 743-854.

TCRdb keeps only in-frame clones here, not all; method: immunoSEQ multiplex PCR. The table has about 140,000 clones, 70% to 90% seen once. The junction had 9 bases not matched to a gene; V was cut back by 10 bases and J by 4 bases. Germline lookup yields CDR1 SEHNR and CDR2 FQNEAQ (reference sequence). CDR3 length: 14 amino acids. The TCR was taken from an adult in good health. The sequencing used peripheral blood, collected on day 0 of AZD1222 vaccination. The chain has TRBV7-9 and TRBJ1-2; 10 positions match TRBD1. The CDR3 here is CATVRDRGTYGYTF. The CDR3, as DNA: TGTGCCACCGTAAGGGACAGGGGCACCTATGGCTACACCTTC.